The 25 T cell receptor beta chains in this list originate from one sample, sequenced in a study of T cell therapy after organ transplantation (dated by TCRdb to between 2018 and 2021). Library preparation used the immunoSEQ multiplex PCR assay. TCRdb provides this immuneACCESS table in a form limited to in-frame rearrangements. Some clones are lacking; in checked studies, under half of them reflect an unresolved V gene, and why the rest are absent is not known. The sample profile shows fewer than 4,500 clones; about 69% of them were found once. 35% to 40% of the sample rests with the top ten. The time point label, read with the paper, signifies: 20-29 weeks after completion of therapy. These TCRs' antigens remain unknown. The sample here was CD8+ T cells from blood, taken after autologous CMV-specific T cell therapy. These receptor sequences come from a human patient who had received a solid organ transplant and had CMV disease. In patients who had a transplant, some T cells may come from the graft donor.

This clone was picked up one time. The CDR3 coding sequence is TGTGCCAGCAATCCCCGACAGGGATTGACGGCCGATGAGCAGTTCTTC. Translating it yields CASNPRQGLTADEQFF. The chain is built from TRBV7-9 and TRBJ2-1; 7 bases align to TRBD1. Unmatched junction bases numbered 17, after V lost 7 bases and J lost 8 bases. From germline, CDR1 is SEHNR and CDR2 FQNEAQ (reference sequence). This CDR3 region has 16 residues.

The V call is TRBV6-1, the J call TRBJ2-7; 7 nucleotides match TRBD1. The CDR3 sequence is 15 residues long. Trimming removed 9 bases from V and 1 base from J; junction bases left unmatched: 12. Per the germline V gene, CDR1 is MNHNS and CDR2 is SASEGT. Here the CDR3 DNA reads TGTGCCAGTTCTTATGGGACAGTATTTTCCTACGAGCAGTACGTC. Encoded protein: CASSYGTVFSYEQYV.

In DNA form, the CDR3 reads TGTGCCAGCAGTGATTTGGGCACTGAAGCTTTCTTT. This translates into CASSDLGTEAFF. V gene TRBV6-5 combines with J gene TRBJ1-1; D not resolved. Germline assignment: CDR1 MNHEY and CDR2 SVGAGI. V lost 5 bases and J 4 bases, leaving 8 bases between the germline ends. This CDR3 is 12 amino acids long.

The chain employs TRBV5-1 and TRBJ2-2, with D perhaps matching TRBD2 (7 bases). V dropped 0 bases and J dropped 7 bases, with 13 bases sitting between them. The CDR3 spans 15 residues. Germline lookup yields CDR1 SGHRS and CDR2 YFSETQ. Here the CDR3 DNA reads TGCGCCAGCAGCTTGGCCGCGGGGGCATACGGGGAGCTGTTTTTT. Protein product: CASSLAAGAYGELFF.

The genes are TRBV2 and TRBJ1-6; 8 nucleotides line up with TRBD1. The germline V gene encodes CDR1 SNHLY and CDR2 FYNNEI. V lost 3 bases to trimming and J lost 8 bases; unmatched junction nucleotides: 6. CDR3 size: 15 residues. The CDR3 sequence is CASSDAGGVDSPLHF. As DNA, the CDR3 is TGTGCCAGCAGTGACGCAGGGGGCGTCGATTCACCCCTCCACTTT.

The CDR3 region is CASSYFLGAQPQHF. In nucleotides, the CDR3 is TGTGCCAGCAGTTACTTCCTTGGGGCCCAGCCCCAGCATTTT. The V gene is TRBV6-9, the J gene TRBJ1-5, with a tentative D call TRBD1 (5 bases). Germline-derived CDR1 and CDR2 are MNHGY and SVAAGI. With 3 bases removed from V and 7 bases from J, the gap between germline ends came to 13 bases. CDR3 length equals 14 residues.

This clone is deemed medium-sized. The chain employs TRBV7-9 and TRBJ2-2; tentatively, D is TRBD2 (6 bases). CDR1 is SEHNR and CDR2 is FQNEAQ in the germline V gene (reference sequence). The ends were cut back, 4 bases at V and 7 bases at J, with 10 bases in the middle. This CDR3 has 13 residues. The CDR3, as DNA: TGTGCCAGCAGCTCAGGAGGGATCGGGGAGCTGTTTTTT. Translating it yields CASSSGGIGELFF.

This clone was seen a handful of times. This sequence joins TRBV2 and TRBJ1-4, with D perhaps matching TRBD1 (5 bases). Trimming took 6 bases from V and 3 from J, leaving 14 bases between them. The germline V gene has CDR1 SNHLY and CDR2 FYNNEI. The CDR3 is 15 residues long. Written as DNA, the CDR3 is TGTGCCAGCAGAGCTGGGGACGGGCCTAATGAAAAACTGTTTTTT. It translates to CASRAGDGPNEKLFF.

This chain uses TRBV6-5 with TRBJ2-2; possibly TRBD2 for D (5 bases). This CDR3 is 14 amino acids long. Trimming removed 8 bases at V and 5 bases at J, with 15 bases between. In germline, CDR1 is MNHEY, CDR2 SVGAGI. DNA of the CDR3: TGTGCCAGCCTGGACTTTAGAGGGACCGGGGAGCTGTTTTTT. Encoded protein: CASLDFRGTGELFF.

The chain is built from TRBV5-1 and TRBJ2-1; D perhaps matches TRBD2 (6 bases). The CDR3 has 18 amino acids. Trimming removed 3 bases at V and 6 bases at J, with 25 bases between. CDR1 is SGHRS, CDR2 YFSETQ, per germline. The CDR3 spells CASSSPGGDPLVGNEQFF. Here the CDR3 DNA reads TGCGCCAGCAGCTCCCCCGGCGGGGATCCCCTCGTAGGCAATGAGCAGTTCTTC.

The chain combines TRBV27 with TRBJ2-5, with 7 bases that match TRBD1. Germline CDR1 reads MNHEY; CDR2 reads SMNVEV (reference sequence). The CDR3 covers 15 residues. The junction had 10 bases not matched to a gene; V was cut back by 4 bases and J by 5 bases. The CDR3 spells CASSSTGDPGETQYF. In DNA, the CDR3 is TGTGCCAGCAGTTCTACAGGGGACCCCGGGGAGACCCAGTACTTC.

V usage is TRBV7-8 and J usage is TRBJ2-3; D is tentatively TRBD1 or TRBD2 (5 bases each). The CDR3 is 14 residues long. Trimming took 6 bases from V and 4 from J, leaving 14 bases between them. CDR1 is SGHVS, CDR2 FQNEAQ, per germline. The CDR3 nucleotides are TGTGCCAGCAGGGGGTTTGGGACCTCAGATACGCAGTATTTT. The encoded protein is CASRGFGTSDTQYF.

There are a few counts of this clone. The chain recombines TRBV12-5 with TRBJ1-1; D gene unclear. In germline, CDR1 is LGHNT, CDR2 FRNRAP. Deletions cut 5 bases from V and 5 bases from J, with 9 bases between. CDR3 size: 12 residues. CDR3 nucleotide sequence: TGTGCTAGTGGTCCCATTCTTACTGAAGCTTTCTTT. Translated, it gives CASGPILTEAFF.

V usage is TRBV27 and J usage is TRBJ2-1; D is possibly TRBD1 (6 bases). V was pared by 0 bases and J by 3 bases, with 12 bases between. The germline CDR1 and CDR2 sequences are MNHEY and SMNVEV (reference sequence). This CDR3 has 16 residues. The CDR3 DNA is TGTGCCAGCAGTTTATCTCCAGGGGTGGGCTACAATGAGCAGTTCTTC. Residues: CASSLSPGVGYNEQFF.

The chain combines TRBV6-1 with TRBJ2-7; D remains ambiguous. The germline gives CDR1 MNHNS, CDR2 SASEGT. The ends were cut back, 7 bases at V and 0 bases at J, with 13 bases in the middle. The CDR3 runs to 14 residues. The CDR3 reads CASTERWSSYEQYV. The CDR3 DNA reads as TGTGCCAGCACCGAAAGGTGGAGCTCCTACGAGCAGTACGTC.

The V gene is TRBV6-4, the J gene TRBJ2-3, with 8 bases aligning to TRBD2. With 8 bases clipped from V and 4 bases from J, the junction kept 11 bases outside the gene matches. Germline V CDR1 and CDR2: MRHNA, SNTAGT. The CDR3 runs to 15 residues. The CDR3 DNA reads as TGTGCCAGCTCGAGAGAAGTTAGCGGGGCAGATACGCAGTATTTT. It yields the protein CASSREVSGADTQYF.

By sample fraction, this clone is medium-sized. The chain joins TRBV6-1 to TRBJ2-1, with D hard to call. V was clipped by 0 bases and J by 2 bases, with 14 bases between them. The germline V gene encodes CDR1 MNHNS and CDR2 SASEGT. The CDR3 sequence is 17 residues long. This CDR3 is CASSEASVSLPYNEQFF. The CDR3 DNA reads TGTGCCAGCAGTGAAGCAAGCGTGTCCCTCCCCTACAATGAGCAGTTCTTC.

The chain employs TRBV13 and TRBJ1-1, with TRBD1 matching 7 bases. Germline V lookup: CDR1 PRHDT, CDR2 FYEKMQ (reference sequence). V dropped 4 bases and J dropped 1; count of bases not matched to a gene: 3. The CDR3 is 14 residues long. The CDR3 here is CASSSDRANTEAFF. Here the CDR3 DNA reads TGTGCCAGCAGCTCCGACAGGGCGAACACTGAAGCTTTCTTT. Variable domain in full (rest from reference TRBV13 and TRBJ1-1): AAGVIQSPRHLIKEKRETATLKCYPIPRHDTVYWYQQGPGQDPQFLISFYEKMQSDKGSIPDRFSAQQFSDYHSELNMSSLELGDSALYFCASSSDRANTEAFFGQGTRLTVV.

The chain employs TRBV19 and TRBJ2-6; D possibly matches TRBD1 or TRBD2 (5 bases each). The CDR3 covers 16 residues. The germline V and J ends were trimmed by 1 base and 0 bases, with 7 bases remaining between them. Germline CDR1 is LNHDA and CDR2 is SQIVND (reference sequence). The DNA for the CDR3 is TGTGCCAGTAGTATAGGGGACGGCTCTGGGGCCAACGTCCTGACTTTC. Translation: CASSIGDGSGANVLTF.

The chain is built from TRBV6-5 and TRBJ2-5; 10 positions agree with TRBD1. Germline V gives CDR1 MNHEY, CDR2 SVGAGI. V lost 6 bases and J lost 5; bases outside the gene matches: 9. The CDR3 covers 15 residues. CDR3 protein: CASSRETGGLETQYF. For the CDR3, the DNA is TGTGCCAGCAGCCGAGAGACAGGGGGCTTGGAGACCCAGTACTTC.

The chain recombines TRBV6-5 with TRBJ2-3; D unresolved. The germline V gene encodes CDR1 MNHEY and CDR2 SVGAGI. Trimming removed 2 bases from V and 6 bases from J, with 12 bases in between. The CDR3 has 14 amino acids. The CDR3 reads CASSYVEGFDTQYF. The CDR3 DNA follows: TGTGCCAGCAGTTACGTGGAAGGATTTGATACGCAGTATTTT.

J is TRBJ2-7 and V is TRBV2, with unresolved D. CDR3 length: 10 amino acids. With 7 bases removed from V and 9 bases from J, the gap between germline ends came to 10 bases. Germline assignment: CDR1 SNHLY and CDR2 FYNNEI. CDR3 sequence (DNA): TGTGCCAGCACGCCGCTGGTGCAGTACTTC. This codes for CASTPLVQYF. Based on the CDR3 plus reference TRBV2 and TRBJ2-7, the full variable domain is EPEVTQTPSHQVTQMGQEVILRCVPISNHLYFYWYRQILGQKVEFLVSFYNNEISEKSEIFDDQFSVERPDGSNFTLKIRSTKLEDSAMYFCASTPLVQYFGPGTRLTVT.

As DNA, the CDR3 is TGCGCCAGCAGCTCGTTGCGGGAGGACAATGAGCAGTTCTTC. This gives the protein CASSSLREDNEQFF. The V gene is TRBV4-1, the J gene TRBJ2-1; the match to TRBD2 covers 8 bases. The V segment lost 5 bases and the J segment 5 bases; nucleotides outside the gene matches: 5. CDR3 length: 14 residues. CDR1 is MGHRA, CDR2 YSYEKL, per germline.

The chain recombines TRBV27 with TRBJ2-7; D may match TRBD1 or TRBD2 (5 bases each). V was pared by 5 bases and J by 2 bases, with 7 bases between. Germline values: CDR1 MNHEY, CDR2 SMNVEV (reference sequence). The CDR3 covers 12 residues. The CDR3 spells CASSRDPYEQYF. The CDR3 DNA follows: TGTGCCAGCAGTCGGGACCCCTACGAGCAGTACTTC.

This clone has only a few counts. The CDR3, as DNA: TGTGCCACCAGCAGAGATACAACGGCCACTAACTATGGCTACACCTTC. As protein: CATSRDTTATNYGYTF. The chain links TRBV15 to TRBJ1-2, with D unresolved. CDR1 and CDR2 from the germline V gene are LNHNV and YYDKDF (reference sequence). The CDR3 runs 16 residues. V lost 0 bases and J lost 0, with 11 bases in between.